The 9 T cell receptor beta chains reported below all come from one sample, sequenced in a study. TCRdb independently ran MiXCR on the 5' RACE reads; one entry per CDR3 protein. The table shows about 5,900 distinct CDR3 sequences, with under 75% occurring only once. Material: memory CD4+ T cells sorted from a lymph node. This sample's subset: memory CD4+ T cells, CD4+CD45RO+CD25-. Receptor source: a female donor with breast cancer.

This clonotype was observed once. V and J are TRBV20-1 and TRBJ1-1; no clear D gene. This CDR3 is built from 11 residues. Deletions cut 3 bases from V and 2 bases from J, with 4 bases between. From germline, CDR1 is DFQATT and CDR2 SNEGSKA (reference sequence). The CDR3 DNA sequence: TGCAGTGCTAGTCGAAACACTGAAGCTTTCTTT. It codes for CSASRNTEAFF.

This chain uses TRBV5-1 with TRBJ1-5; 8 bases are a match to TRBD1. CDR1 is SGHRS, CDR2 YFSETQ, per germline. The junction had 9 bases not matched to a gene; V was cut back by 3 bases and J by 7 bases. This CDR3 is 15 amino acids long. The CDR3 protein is CASSYSGGAGQPQHF. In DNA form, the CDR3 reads TGCGCCAGCAGCTATTCAGGGGGCGCGGGGCAGCCCCAGCATTTT. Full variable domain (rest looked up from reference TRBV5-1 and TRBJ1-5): KAGVTQTPRYLIKTRGQQVTLSCSPISGHRSVSWYQQTPGQGLQFLFEYFSETQRNKGNFPGRFSGRQFSNSRSEMNVSTLELGDSALYLCASSYSGGAGQPQHFGDGTRLSIL.

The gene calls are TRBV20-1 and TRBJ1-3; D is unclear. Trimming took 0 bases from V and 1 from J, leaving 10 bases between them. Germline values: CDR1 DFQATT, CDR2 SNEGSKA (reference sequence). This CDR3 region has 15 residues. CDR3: CSARDAMRSGNTIYF. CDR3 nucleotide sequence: TGCAGTGCTAGAGATGCCATGAGGTCTGGAAACACCATATATTTT.

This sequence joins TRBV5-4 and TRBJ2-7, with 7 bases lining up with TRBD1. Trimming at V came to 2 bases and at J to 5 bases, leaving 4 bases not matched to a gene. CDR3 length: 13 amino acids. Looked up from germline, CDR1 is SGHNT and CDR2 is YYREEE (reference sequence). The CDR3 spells CASSFEQGNEQYF. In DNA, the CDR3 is TGTGCCAGCAGCTTCGAACAGGGGAACGAGCAGTACTTC.

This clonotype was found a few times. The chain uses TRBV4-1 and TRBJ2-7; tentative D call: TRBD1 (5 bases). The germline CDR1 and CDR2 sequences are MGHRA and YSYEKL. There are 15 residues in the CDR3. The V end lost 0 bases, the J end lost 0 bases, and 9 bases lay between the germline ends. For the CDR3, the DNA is TGCGCCAGCAGCCAAGAGGCAGGGTTCTCCTACGAGCAGTACTTC. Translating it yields CASSQEAGFSYEQYF.

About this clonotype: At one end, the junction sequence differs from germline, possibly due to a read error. The CDR3 reads CASSLGAVPTGELLF. CDR3 nucleotide sequence: TGCGCCAGCAGCTTGGGAGCAGTCCCCACCGGGGAGCTGTTATTT. The chain uses TRBV5-1 and TRBJ2-2; D is perhaps TRBD2 (5 bases). Germline CDR1 SGHRS, CDR2 YFSETQ. The CDR3 sequence is 15 residues long.

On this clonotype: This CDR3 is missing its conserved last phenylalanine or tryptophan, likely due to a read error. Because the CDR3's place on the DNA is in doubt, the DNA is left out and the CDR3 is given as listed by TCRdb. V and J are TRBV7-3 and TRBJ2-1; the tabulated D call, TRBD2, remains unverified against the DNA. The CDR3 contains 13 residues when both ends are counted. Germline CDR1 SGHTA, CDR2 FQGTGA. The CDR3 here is CASSPLAGGPLFL.

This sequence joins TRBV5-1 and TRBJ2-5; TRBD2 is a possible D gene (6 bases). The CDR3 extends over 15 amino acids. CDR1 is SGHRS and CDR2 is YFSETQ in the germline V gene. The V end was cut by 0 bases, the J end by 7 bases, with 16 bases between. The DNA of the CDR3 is TGCGCCAGCAGCTTGGCTGGGGCCGGGACTGGGACCCAGTACTTC. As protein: CASSLAGAGTGTQYF.

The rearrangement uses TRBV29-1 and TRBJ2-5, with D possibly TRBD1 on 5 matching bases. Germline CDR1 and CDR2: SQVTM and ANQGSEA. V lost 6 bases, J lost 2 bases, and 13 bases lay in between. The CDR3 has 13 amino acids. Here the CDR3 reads CSVRGQGQETQYF. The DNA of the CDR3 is TGCAGCGTCCGCGGACAAGGGCAAGAGACCCAGTACTTC.